This T cell receptor (beta chain) was captured in a study of blood T cell repertoires in COVID-19. Looking at the study overall: Collection of acute and convalescent COVID-19 samples took place in the United States, Italy and Spain. In each case, the material was cDNA or gDNA derived from T cells, B-cell-depleted T cells, or PBMCs.

In the original processing: Nucleated cell counts were estimated from reference gene primer amplification. Assay used: immunoSEQ multiplex PCR; TCRdb lists only in-frame clones, some missing. The DNA was the basis for D and trimming; V, J and clone size are from that table. Of about 94,000 clones listed, roughly 80% were seen once; the top ten hold 15% to 20%. Trimming took 5 bases from V and 4 from J; bases not matched to a gene: 10. The CDR3 is 17 amino acids. In germline, CDR1 is SEHNR, CDR2 FQNEAQ (reference sequence). This sequence joins TRBV7-9 and TRBJ2-3; 12 nucleotides line up with TRBD2. The sample comprised peripheral blood. This TCR derives from a woman older than 75 with acute or convalescent COVID-19. DNA of the CDR3: TGTGCCAGCAGCCCATCGACTAGCGGGAGTTGGGCAGATACGCAGTATTTT. It encodes CASSPSTSGSWADTQYF.